This is a list of T cell receptor beta chains from one sample in a study of cytomegalovirus exposure and HLA in healthy donors. The data were produced by immunoSEQ multiplex PCR, yet TCRdb's version contains in-frame clones alone and is incomplete. The repertoire holds under 200,000 clones, roughly 79% seen once, with about 7.4% in the top ten. Specimen: PBMCs. All receptors come from a male donor in good health and CMV-seropositive. Each CDR3 is given with its conserved first and last residue. The order of the fields is V gene, J gene, CDR3 protein.

TRBV9	TRBJ1-3	CASSIQGVGNTIYF
TRBV7-7	TRBJ2-3	CASSPGLAGGDTQYF
TRBV6-6	TRBJ1-5	CASNPTGANQPQHF
TRBV6-6	TRBJ1-4	CASSFGGGYGAFF
TRBV10-1	TRBJ1-4	CASSGGEKLFF
TRBV6-1	TRBJ2-1	CASRNRPSSYNEQFF
TRBV6-1	TRBJ1-5	CASSVLSGGDNQPQHF
TRBV6-5	TRBJ2-5	CASSPTEQETQYF
TRBV30	TRBJ1-1	CAWSVRGRHPNTEAFF
TRBV6-1	TRBJ2-3	CASSGTPNTDTQYF
TRBV19	TRBJ2-3	CASSLGTSPTDTQYF
TRBV2	TRBJ2-3	CASRNDLAGGNTDTQYF
TRBV15	TRBJ2-1	CATAEGFNEQFF